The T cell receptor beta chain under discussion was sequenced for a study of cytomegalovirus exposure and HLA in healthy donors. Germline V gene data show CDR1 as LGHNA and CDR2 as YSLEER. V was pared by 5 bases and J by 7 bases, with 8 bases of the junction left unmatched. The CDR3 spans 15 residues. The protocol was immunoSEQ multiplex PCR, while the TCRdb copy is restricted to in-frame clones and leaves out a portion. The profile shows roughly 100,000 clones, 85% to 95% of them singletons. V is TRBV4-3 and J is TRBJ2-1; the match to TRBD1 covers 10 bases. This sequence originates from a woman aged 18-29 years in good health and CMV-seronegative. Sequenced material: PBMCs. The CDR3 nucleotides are TGCGCCAGCAGCGACGGGACAGGGGTTAAGAATGAGCAGTTCTTC. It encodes CASSDGTGVKNEQFF.